These T cell receptor beta chains were read from a single sample in a study of OX40 agonist ivuxolimab in advanced cancers. This table comes from immunoSEQ multiplex PCR, and its TCRdb copy is limited to in-frame clones, with some not included. The sample contains tens of thousands of clones, around 86% of which appear only once. The sequencing here drew on CD4+ or CD8+ T cells sorted from blood, taken in a trial of the OX40 agonist ivuxolimab. All receptors come from an adult with an advanced solid tumor such as melanoma, head and neck, liver or kidney cancer. Both conserved end residues are part of each CDR3. D genes are given only for firm matches. Clone size is given for some rows only: seen once, a few or many times, or a class if the clone is expanded.

d_call clone_size j_call v_call cdr3_nt cdr3_aa
NA NA TRBJ1-4 TRBV21-1 TGTGCCAGCAGCAAAAAGACCTCTAAACATGAAAAACTGTTTTTT CASSKKTSKHEKLFF
TRBD1 NA TRBJ1-2 TRBV7-9 TGTGCCAGCAGCCCCTTGGGACAGCACTTAACCTTC CASSPLGQHLTF
TRBD2 NA TRBJ2-3 TRBV6-6 TGTGCCAGCCTTGCGGGGGGGCCCGGAGATACGCAGTATTTT CASLAGGPGDTQYF
NA NA TRBJ1-1 TRBV6-5 TGTGCCAGCAGGACAAGGACGGCAGCTTTCTTT CASRTRTAAFF
TRBD1 NA TRBJ1-5 TRBV19 TGTGCCAGTAGTTGGACAGGAAACCCCGGAGGCAATCAGCCCCAGCATTTT CASSWTGNPGGNQPQHF
NA NA TRBJ1-2 TRBV28 TGTGCCAGCAGTTTAAGGGGGGTCCTCTCCTATGGCTACACCTTC CASSLRGVLSYGYTF
TRBD1 once TRBJ1-4 TRBV28 TGTGCCAGCAGCGACAGGGACCTGTTTTTT CASSDRDLFF
NA NA TRBJ2-2 TRBV28 TGTGCCAGCAGTTTAGTGGGGGGAATCAGGGGCACCGGGGAGCTGTTTTTT CASSLVGGIRGTGELFF
NA NA TRBJ2-7 TRBV7-9 TGTGCCAGCAGCCATGTCGGGGCCTACGAGCAGTACTTC CASSHVGAYEQYF
NA NA TRBJ2-5 TRBV19 TGTGCCAGTAGTATTACAGGGGGGGGAGAGACCCAGTACTTC CASSITGGGETQYF
NA NA TRBJ1-2 TRBV19 TGTGCCAGTAGTCCGGTGGGACTCGCTCGGGGCTACACCTTC CASSPVGLARGYTF
TRBD1 NA TRBJ1-1 TRBV6-6 TGTGCCAGCAGTTACCCCAGGGGGGAGAGCACTGAAGCTTTCTTT CASSYPRGESTEAFF
TRBD1 few TRBJ2-7 TRBV7-6 TGTGCCAGCAGCATGGGGACAGGGGGCGCGTACGAGCAGTACTTC CASSMGTGGAYEQYF
NA NA TRBJ2-2 TRBV7-9 TGTGCCAGCAGCCCATTAGCGGAGGCCTACACCGGGGAGCTGTTTTTT CASSPLAEAYTGELFF
TRBD1 once TRBJ2-7 TRBV2 TGTGCCAGCAGTGAAGCAGGAAGGGGGACAGGGGCAAACGAGCAGTACTTC CASSEAGRGTGANEQYF
NA NA TRBJ2-3 TRBV6-5 TGTGCCAGCAGTCTCGCCACAGTTGATACGCAGTATTTT CASSLATVDTQYF
NA NA TRBJ1-1 TRBV27 TGTGCCAGCAGTCCTTGGCCTCCACAGGGCAACACTGAAGCTTTCTTT CASSPWPPQGNTEAFF
NA NA TRBJ1-5 TRBV6-6 TGTGCCAGCAGTTACTCGATCACCCAGCCCCAGCATTTT CASSYSITQPQHF
NA NA TRBJ2-7 TRBV6-6 TGTGCCAGCACCGATGGGGACCTCCCTCACTACTACGAGCAGTACTTC CASTDGDLPHYYEQYF
NA NA TRBJ2-3 TRBV6-6 TGTGCCAGCATGTCTACCAATACGCAGTATTTT CASMSTNTQYF
TRBD1 NA TRBJ2-7 TRBV23-1 TGCGCCAGCAGTCAACAAAGAGACAGGGTCGAGAGTTACGAGCAGTACTTC CASSQQRDRVESYEQYF
NA NA TRBJ1-6 TRBV9 TGTGCCAGCAGCGTAGAGGAGGGGGTTCTGGATAATTCACCCCTCCACTTT CASSVEEGVLDNSPLHF
TRBD1 NA TRBJ1-4 TRBV27 TGTGCCAGCGGGGGACAGGGATGGGAAAAACTGTTTTTT CASGGQGWEKLFF
NA NA TRBJ2-6 TRBV29-1 TGCAGCGTTGAAGAGGGGCCAGTGAACTCTGGGGCCAACGTCCTGACTTTC CSVEEGPVNSGANVLTF
NA NA TRBJ1-2 TRBV28 TGTGCCAGCAGTTTTTCCCCAGTAGAAGTGTATGGCTACACCTTC CASSFSPVEVYGYTF
NA NA TRBJ2-3 TRBV7-2 TGTGCCAGCAGCTTACCTATGGGAAGCACAGATACGCAGTATTTT CASSLPMGSTDTQYF
TRBD1 NA TRBJ1-1 TRBV6-6 TGTGCCAGCAGTCAACAGGGGACTGAAGCTTTCTTT CASSQQGTEAFF
NA NA TRBJ2-7 TRBV2 TGTGCCAGCAGTGATTTGGAGGCCAACTCCTACGAGCAGTACTTC CASSDLEANSYEQYF
NA NA TRBJ2-2 TRBV7-6 TGTGCCAGCAGCCAAATTCCGGGACTTTACACCGGGGAGCTGTTTTTT CASSQIPGLYTGELFF
TRBD1 NA TRBJ1-2 TRBV7-9 TGTGCCAGCAGCCCCAACTCCGGGACAGCTTTTTATGGCTACACCTTC CASSPNSGTAFYGYTF
TRBD1 once TRBJ1-5 TRBV19 TGTGCCAGTAGTATTCGGCAGGGGGCGATTAGCAATCAGCCCCAGCATTTT CASSIRQGAISNQPQHF
NA NA TRBJ2-3 TRBV30 TGTGCCTGGAATCTACCCGTAAGCTCTAGCACAGATACGCAGTATTTT CAWNLPVSSSTDTQYF
NA NA TRBJ1-2 TRBV7-2 TGTGCCAGCAGATCACCGGGGGGCGACTATGGCTACACCTTC CASRSPGGDYGYTF
NA NA TRBJ1-5 TRBV7-2 TGTGCCAGCAGCTTAGTATTTTTGGGGTGCAATCAGCCCCAGCATTTT CASSLVFLGCNQPQHF
NA NA TRBJ1-4 TRBV6-5 TGTGCCAGCAGCGCAGACATGATCAATGAAAAACTGTTTTTT CASSADMINEKLFF